This T cell receptor beta chain was sequenced for a study of identical twins. Study observations and caveats: A lower insertion count was a feature of abundant cord blood beta clonotypes, with no such feature in memory repertoires.

A word on this clonotype: Its antigen is not known.

From the 5' RACE reads, TCRdb called clonotypes with MiXCR, one entry per CDR3 protein. This table holds 400,000 to 500,000 distinct CDR3 sequences, less than 20% found once. The sample was naive T cells sorted from blood. This clonotype was obtained from a man aged 45-65 years in good health.

The CDR3, as DNA: TGTGCCAGCTCACCACCGAGGGGGGCCTCTGACTATGGCTACACCTTC. This codes for CASSPPRGASDYGYTF. V gene TRBV18 combines with J gene TRBJ1-2; a weak D match, TRBD1 (6 bases). Germline V lookup: CDR1 KGHSH, CDR2 LQKENI. This CDR3 is built from 16 residues. The germline V and J ends were trimmed by 0 bases and 3 bases, with 14 bases remaining between them.